This T cell receptor beta chain was retrieved from a study of control samples from healthy donors and cancer patients. The protocol was immunoSEQ multiplex PCR, while the TCRdb copy is restricted to in-frame clones and leaves out a portion. The profile shows 100,000 to 150,000 clones, approximately 92% of them singletons. The length of the CDR3 is 15 residues. Germline assignment: CDR1 LGHNA and CDR2 YSLEER. V gave up 3 bases and J gave up 3 bases; unmatched junction bases: 7. This chain connects TRBV4-3 to TRBJ1-2; 7 bases are shared with TRBD1. This TCR was sampled from an elderly man with head and neck cancer. The specimen sequenced was PBMCs. The CDR3 DNA sequence: TGCGCCAGCAGCCATGTCGACAGGGACGACTATGGCTACACCTTC. Protein product: CASSHVDRDDYGYTF.